Below are 24 T cell receptor beta chains sequenced from a single sample in a study of response to subunit inactivated influenza vaccine. A single record per CDR3 protein comes from TCRdb applying MiXCR to the RT-PCR reads. This sample has roughly 170,000 distinct CDR3 sequences, with around a tenth found just once. The material was non-naive T cells sorted from PBMCs, obtained on the day of vaccination. Source of these receptors: a man aged 45 to 65 who received an inactivated influenza vaccine.

J is TRBJ2-7 and V is TRBV11-2; D not certain. Looked up from germline, CDR1 is SGHAT and CDR2 is FQNNGV. The CDR3 spans 16 residues. The ends were cut back, 6 bases at V and 2 bases at J, with 20 bases in the middle. The CDR3 reads CASSTQLEWPPYEQYF. The CDR3 nucleotides are TGTGCCAGCAGTACACAACTCGAATGGCCACCCTACGAGCAGTACTTC.

This clonotype was counted many times. This rearrangement joins TRBV18 to TRBJ2-7, with no clear D. The CDR3 has 13 amino acids. Germline CDR1 KGHSH, CDR2 LQKENI. With 3 bases removed from V and 5 bases from J, the gap between germline ends came to 11 bases. The CDR3 DNA sequence: TGTGCCAGCTCACCGGGCAGTTCCCACGAGCAGTACTTC. Its translation is CASSPGSSHEQYF.

There are a few counts of this clonotype. The rearrangement joins TRBV10-3 to TRBJ1-5; D is unresolved. The ends were cut back, 0 bases at V and 4 bases at J, with 10 bases in the middle. The CDR3 covers 15 residues. The germline CDR1 and CDR2 sequences are ENHRY and SYGVKD. DNA for the CDR3: TGTGCCATCAGTGAGTCGCCAGGCCTAAATCAGCCCCAGCATTTT. It yields the protein CAISESPGLNQPQHF.

The gene calls are TRBV28 and TRBJ2-7; D may be TRBD1 (5 bases). Per the germline V gene, CDR1 is MDHEN and CDR2 is SYDVKM. The CDR3 totals 13 residues. Trimming pared 5 bases from V and 1 base from J, leaving 9 bases between. Here the CDR3 reads CASSRQGSYEQYF. The CDR3 DNA is TGTGCCAGCAGTCGCCAGGGATCCTACGAGCAGTACTTC.

This clonotype was counted a few times. The chain couples TRBV11-2 to TRBJ2-7; TRBD1 aligns across 7 bases. This CDR3 is built from 15 residues. CDR1 is SGHAT, CDR2 FQNNGV, per germline. After removal of 1 base from V and 5 bases from J, the junction contained 8 bases not matched to a gene. The CDR3 coding sequence is TGTGCCAGCAGCTTAGCGTTCAGGGGGTTAAACGAGCAGTACTTC. Translated: CASSLAFRGLNEQYF.

This clonotype was recorded a few times. The chain is built from TRBV12-3 or TRBV12-4 and TRBJ2-3, with D possibly TRBD2 on 5 matching bases. The CDR3 is 14 amino acids. V gave up 1 base and J gave up 7 bases, with 12 bases separating them. The CDR3 is CASSLGGSAYTQYF. The CDR3, as DNA: TGTGCCAGCAGTTTAGGAGGGTCAGCGTATACGCAGTATTTT.

The chain combines TRBV18 with TRBJ2-7; D is uncertain. V gave up 3 bases and J gave up 4 bases, with 10 bases separating them. This CDR3 comprises 13 residues. Per germline, CDR1 KGHSH and CDR2 LQKENI. The CDR3 DNA sequence: TGTGCCAGCTCACCTTCGAAGAGTTACGAGCAGTACTTC. Its translation is CASSPSKSYEQYF.

The CDR3 protein is CASSSSDQGRSGNTIYF. The CDR3 bases are TGTGCCAGCAGTTCCTCAGACCAGGGCCGCTCTGGAAACACCATATATTTT. The chain employs TRBV6-5 and TRBJ1-3, with D tentatively TRBD1 (5 bases). CDR1 is MNHEY, CDR2 SVGAGI, per germline. This CDR3 contains 17 residues. The V end lost 4 bases, the J end lost 0 bases, and 16 bases lay between the germline ends.

The chain links TRBV5-1 to TRBJ1-2; no clear D gene. Germline loops: CDR1 SGHRS, CDR2 YFSETQ. The V end lost 5 bases, the J end lost 8 bases, and 19 bases lay between the germline ends. The CDR3 consists of 14 residues. The CDR3 sequence: CASSPEVGRSGYTF. For the CDR3, the DNA is TGCGCCAGCAGTCCGGAGGTCGGCCGATCGGGCTACACCTTC.

The chain links TRBV10-3 to TRBJ2-5; a possible D gene is TRBD1 (6 bases). The germline V gene encodes CDR1 ENHRY and CDR2 SYGVKD. The CDR3 has 13 residues. The V and J ends lost 4 bases and 2 bases respectively, with 8 bases between them. The CDR3, as DNA: TGTGCCATCAGTGGACAGGAACAAGAGACCCAGTACTTC. Its protein is CAISGQEQETQYF.

Comment on this clonotype: Compared with germline, one end of the junction differs, possibly owing to a read error. V and J are TRBV20-1 and TRBJ2-3; 10 bases fit TRBD1. The germline V gene encodes CDR1 DFQATT and CDR2 SNEGSKA (reference sequence). This CDR3 contains 15 residues. The CDR3: CTAGTPGQGTDTQYF. CDR3 bases: TGCACTGCTGGGACGCCGGGACAGGGGACAGATACGCAGTATTTT.

The chain couples TRBV4-2 to TRBJ2-5; 12 bases line up with TRBD2. J lost 5 bases, V lost 4 bases, and 14 bases had no gene match. This CDR3 is 18 amino acids long. Germline loops: CDR1 LGHNA, CDR2 YNFKEQ. CDR3 sequence: CASSPRGLAGIVMETQYF. CDR3 DNA: TGTGCCAGCAGCCCCCGAGGACTAGCGGGAATAGTGATGGAGACCCAGTACTTC.

This clonotype has a count of ten or more. The chain carries TRBV20-1 and TRBJ2-7; perhaps D is TRBD1 or TRBD2 (5 bases each). Per the germline V gene, CDR1 is DFQATT and CDR2 is SNEGSKA (reference sequence). CDR3 length: 16 amino acids. The V and J ends lost 0 bases and 0 bases respectively, with 15 bases between them. CDR3 nucleotide sequence: TGCAGTGCTAGAGATGTGTCGGGGACCAACTCCTACGAGCAGTACTTC. This encodes CSARDVSGTNSYEQYF.

This clonotype was counted between two and nine times. CDR3 nucleotides: TGCGCCAGCAGCTTGGGCGGGAGGGATCAGCCCCAGCATTTT. Encoded protein: CASSLGGRDQPQHF. V gene TRBV5-1 combines with J gene TRBJ1-5; D is undetermined. V lost 0 bases, J lost 5 bases, and 9 bases lay in between. The CDR3 is made up of 14 amino acids. In germline, CDR1 is SGHRS, CDR2 YFSETQ.

This clonotype has at least ten counts. The chain couples TRBV5-1 to TRBJ2-6; perhaps D is TRBD1 or TRBD2 (5 bases each). Germline CDR1 reads SGHRS; CDR2 reads YFSETQ. The CDR3 contains 16 residues. The V end was cut by 6 bases, the J end by 0 bases, with 13 bases between. CDR3 sequence: CASTPEGSSGANVLTF. The CDR3 DNA reads as TGCGCCAGCACCCCAGAGGGGAGCTCTGGGGCCAACGTCCTGACTTTC.

This clonotype was recorded many times. V and J are TRBV20-1 and TRBJ2-5; perhaps TRBD2 as D (6 bases). Germline loops: CDR1 DFQATT, CDR2 SNEGSKA (reference sequence). Trimming cost V 4 bases and J 2 bases, with 14 bases left between them. CDR3 size: 14 residues. CDR3 protein: CSATMAGQQETQYF. For the CDR3, the DNA is TGCAGTGCTACTATGGCGGGGCAGCAAGAGACCCAGTACTTC.

The rearrangement joins TRBV2 to TRBJ2-1; D is possibly TRBD1 (5 bases). V lost 6 bases to trimming and J lost 9 bases, with 15 bases between them. CDR1 is SNHLY, CDR2 FYNNEI, per germline. The CDR3 has 13 amino acids. For the CDR3, the DNA is TGTGCCAGCAGGTATTCAGGGAAGGTTGAGCAGTTCTTC. It yields the protein CASRYSGKVEQFF.

V gene TRBV6-2 or TRBV6-3 combines with J gene TRBJ2-3; D gene ambiguous. Trimming took 8 bases from V and 3 from J, leaving 18 bases between them. Germline V lookup: CDR1 MNHEY, CDR2 SVGEGT. This CDR3 comprises 15 residues. The CDR3 DNA sequence: TGTGCCAGCGTTCAAGTTGGGCTCGTAACAGATACGCAGTATTTT. It yields the protein CASVQVGLVTDTQYF.

This clonotype was found many times. The rearrangement links TRBV3-1 to TRBJ2-7; the D is unclear. The germline V gene has CDR1 LGHDT and CDR2 YNNKEL (reference sequence). Trimming shortened V by 1 base and J by 5 bases, and 3 bases separated the two germline ends. The length of the CDR3 is 11 residues. The CDR3 region has the DNA TGTGCCAGCAGCCAAGGTCACGAGCAGTACTTC. It encodes CASSQGHEQYF.

This clonotype has just a few counts. The chain has TRBV5-1 and TRBJ1-1; no firm D call. From germline, CDR1 is SGHRS and CDR2 YFSETQ. V was cut by 3 bases and J by 0 bases, with 9 bases left in between. The CDR3 has 14 amino acids. This chain's CDR3 is CASSSSTVNTEAFF. For the CDR3, the DNA is TGCGCCAGCAGCTCGAGTACAGTGAACACTGAAGCTTTCTTT. The whole variable domain, filled in from reference TRBV5-1 and TRBJ1-1, reads KAGVTQTPRYLIKTRGQQVTLSCSPISGHRSVSWYQQTPGQGLQFLFEYFSETQRNKGNFPGRFSGRQFSNSRSEMNVSTLELGDSALYLCASSSSTVNTEAFFGQGTRLTVV.

The V and J genes are TRBV27 and TRBJ2-1; 13 bases agree with TRBD2. This CDR3 is 14 amino acids long. The V gene's germline CDR1 is MNHEY and CDR2 SMNVEV (reference sequence). Germline trimming cut 1 base from V and 13 bases from J; bases unmatched to any gene: 4. CDR3 amino acids: CASSLWTSGSTQFF. CDR3 DNA sequence: TGTGCCAGCAGTTTATGGACTAGCGGGAGTACTCAGTTCTTC.

This clonotype was seen only a few times. This rearrangement joins TRBV5-6 to TRBJ2-1; 7 nucleotides match TRBD2. The V gene's germline CDR1 is SGHDT and CDR2 YYEEEE. With 0 bases clipped from V and 7 bases from J, the junction kept 7 bases outside the gene matches. This CDR3 has 15 amino acids. The CDR3 nucleotides read TGTGCCAGCAGCTTGGGGGGAGGGCCCTTTAATGAGCAGTTCTTC. Its protein is CASSLGGGPFNEQFF.

This chain uses TRBV29-1 with TRBJ2-2, with D uncertain. The germline gives CDR1 SQVTM, CDR2 ANQGSEA. Trimming removed 7 bases at V and 3 bases at J, with 12 bases between. This CDR3 is built from 13 residues. The CDR3 coding sequence is TGCAGCGCAGCTGAACAGTACACCGGGGAGCTGTTTTTT. Its translation is CSAAEQYTGELFF.

This clonotype was recorded a few times. The chain joins TRBV2 to TRBJ2-6; D is perhaps TRBD1 (6 bases). V was trimmed by 6 bases and J by 2 bases, leaving 11 bases between them. From germline, CDR1 is SNHLY and CDR2 FYNNEI. CDR3 length: 15 amino acids. This CDR3 is CASRRQVPGANVLTF. The CDR3 region has the DNA TGTGCCAGCAGAAGACAGGTTCCTGGGGCCAACGTCCTGACTTTC.